The present TCR beta chain was sequenced within a study of regulatory dendritic cells for organ transplantation. V dropped 9 bases and J dropped 6 bases, with 30 bases sitting between them. There are 17 residues in the CDR3. In germline, CDR1 is SGHRS, CDR2 YFSETQ. Profiling relied on immunoSEQ multiplex PCR, and the TCRdb table lists in-frame clones only, not all of them. The sample consists of under 30,000 clones, over 60% of them appearing once. The receptor comes from a human donor in good health. Sample: memory CD4+ T cells from blood. Described subset: CD45RO+ memory T cells. The V and J genes are TRBV5-1 and TRBJ1-2; TRBD1 might be the D (5 bases). The CDR3 sequence: CAIFPGEIFFRADGYTF. The CDR3, as DNA: TGCGCCATCTTTCCGGGGGAAATTTTTTTCAGGGCCGATGGCTACACCTTC.